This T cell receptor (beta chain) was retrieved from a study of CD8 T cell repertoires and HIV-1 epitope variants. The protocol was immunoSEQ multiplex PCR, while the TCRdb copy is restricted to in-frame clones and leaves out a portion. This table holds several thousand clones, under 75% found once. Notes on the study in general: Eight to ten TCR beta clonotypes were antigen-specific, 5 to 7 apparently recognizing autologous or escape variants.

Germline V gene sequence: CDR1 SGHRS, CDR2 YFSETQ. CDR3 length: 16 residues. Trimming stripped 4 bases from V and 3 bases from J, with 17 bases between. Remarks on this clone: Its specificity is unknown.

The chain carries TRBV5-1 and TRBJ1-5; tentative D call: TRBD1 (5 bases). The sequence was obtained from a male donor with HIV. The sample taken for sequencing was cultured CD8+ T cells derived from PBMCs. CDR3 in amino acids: CASSQGDSPNNQPQHF. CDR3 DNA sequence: TGCGCCAGCAGCCAGGGAGACTCTCCCAACAATCAGCCCCAGCATTTT.